Here is one T cell receptor beta chain with its context. The antigen it binds to is not known. No base-level quality is on record; no much larger clone is a single base apart. Sequences LGHDT (CDR1) and YNNKEL (CDR2) are obtained from the germline V gene (reference sequence). Germline trimming: 2 bases from V, 1 base from J; junction bases outside gene matches: 4. The cysteine opens and the phenylalanine closes a CDR3 of 17 amino acids. The CDR3 DNA has 51 bases and is translated from base 1. These data come from a study of blood T cell repertoires in COVID-19 (TCRdb year 2020). As for the study more broadly: Samples covering the acute and convalescent phases of COVID-19 were provided by collaborators in the United States, Italy and Spain. Where HLA class I and class II types were available, the types were taken from metadata supplied by the sample provider, not from assay-based typing. The material from the prospective study consisted of cDNA or gDNA derived from T cells, B-cell-depleted T cells, or PBMCs. Subjects who had been exposed to COVID-19, were actively infected with it, or had recovered from it provided the deeply sampled blood TCRbeta repertoires that made up the dataset. The repertoires were released in a freely available public database meant as a resource for research on the immune response to SARS-CoV-2. The samples were drawn from two sources: the first 160 participants of the ongoing ImmuneRACE study, and 1,200 or so subjects contributed by 6 global collaborators. A de-identified subject ID, COVID-19 status, age in years and sex were almost always included in the sample metadata. The investigation overall reported the following: The amount of clinical and demographic metadata varied by source and participant and was provided uncurated.

Collaborating institutions collected whole blood in K2EDTA tubes following their own protocols. For TCRbeta analysis, collaborator samples were shipped as frozen whole blood, as isolated PBMCs, or as DNA extracted from either sample type. TCRbeta CDR3 regions were amplified from genomic DNA using the immunoSEQ Assay, a bias-controlled multiplex PCR. Under the source paper's analysis protocol: The number of nucleated cells in each sample was estimated by amplification of reference gene primers within the assay. Sequence reads were collapsed and filtered to measure the absolute abundance of every unique TCRbeta CDR3 rearrangement. For each sample, productive Simpson clonality was calculated as the square root of Simpson's diversity index over productive rearrangements. As stored in TCRdb, this immuneACCESS dataset retains in-frame rearrangements with V and J assigned. A fraction of the clones does not appear; measured against another copy, unresolved V genes explain less than half of the discrepancy, and the remainder lacks a known reason. V, J and clone size were drawn from that table, and D and trimming were deduced from the DNA. This sample has approximately 220,000 clones in its table, and about 83% of those were observed once. The ten top clones hold more than 8% of the sample.

The chain is encoded by TRBV3-1 (or the pseudogene TRBV3-2) joined to TRBJ2-3; TRBD2 matches 12 bases in the middle. The specimen sequenced was peripheral blood. This clonotype was obtained from a woman aged 45-60 years with acute or convalescent COVID-19. The nucleotide sequence is given as TGTGCCAGCAGCCAACCGGGACTAGCGGGCCGCACAGATACGCAGTATTTT. It specifies CASSQPGLAGRTDTQYF.